These 32 T cell receptor beta chains originate from one sample sequenced in a study of blood T cell repertoires in COVID-19. Method: immunoSEQ multiplex PCR; TCRdb's copy keeps in-frame clones and lacks some. The sample lists 130,000 or so clones, around 88% seen once, with around a tenth in the top ten. Source material: peripheral blood. Every receptor here comes from a man in his fifties with acute or convalescent COVID-19.

Turning to this clone: The junction does not match germline at one end; this may be a read error. The chain has TRBV15 and TRBJ1-2; no clear D gene. The CDR3 spans 12 residues. Germline-derived CDR1 and CDR2 are LNHNV and YYDKDF (reference sequence). In DNA, the CDR3 is TGTGCCACCAGCAGAGATCCTGGTAGATTAGCCTTC. Translated, it gives CATSRDPGRLAF.

The table lists this clone with a count of one. The V call is TRBV6-6, the J call TRBJ1-6; 8 bases are a match to TRBD1. Germline V gives CDR1 MNHNY, CDR2 SVGAGI (reference sequence). The CDR3 is made up of 14 amino acids. J gave up 7 bases and V 5 bases, and 4 bases lay outside the gene matches. DNA for the CDR3: TGTGCCAGCAGTCCCGCAGGGGGCAATTCACCCCTCCACTTT. Amino acids: CASSPAGGNSPLHF.

The chain carries TRBV18 and TRBJ2-7; TRBD2 might be the D (6 bases). The CDR3 runs to 13 residues. V shed 3 bases and J shed 7 bases, with 13 bases lying between them. Germline CDR1 is KGHSH and CDR2 is LQKENI. The CDR3 nucleotides read TGTGCCAGCTCACCGGGACTCCTGGAGGAGCAGTACTTC. Its protein is CASSPGLLEEQYF.

The chain has TRBV10-3 and TRBJ1-2; 9 bases line up with TRBD1. Trimming removed 8 bases from V and 9 bases from J; junction bases left unmatched: 4. The germline CDR1 and CDR2 sequences are ENHRY and SYGVKD. The CDR3 loop spans 11 amino acids. The CDR3, as DNA: TGTGCCATCCGGACAGGGGTAAGCTACACCTTC. This translates into CAIRTGVSYTF.

The chain links TRBV19 to TRBJ1-5; D unresolved. Germline V gene lookup returns CDR1 LNHDA and CDR2 SQIVND (reference sequence). This CDR3 is built from 15 residues. The germline V and J ends were trimmed by 4 bases and 0 bases, with 10 bases remaining between them. CDR3 loop: CASSSPGYSNQPQHF. CDR3 DNA sequence: TGTGCCAGTAGTAGTCCGGGTTATAGCAATCAGCCCCAGCATTTT.

This clone was recorded a few times. The chain has TRBV6-5 and TRBJ1-1, with D perhaps TRBD1 (6 bases). This CDR3 has 16 residues. Trimming pared 3 bases from V and 6 bases from J, leaving 20 bases between. CDR1 and CDR2 from the germline V gene are MNHEY and SVGAGI. CDR3 protein: CASSYYLEGGDAEAFF. For the CDR3, the DNA is TGTGCCAGCAGTTATTACCTCGAAGGGGGGGACGCTGAAGCTTTCTTT.

The gene calls are TRBV19 and TRBJ2-2; maybe TRBD1 (6 bases). Per germline, CDR1 LNHDA and CDR2 SQIVND (reference sequence). This CDR3 spans 15 amino acids. V dropped 2 bases and J dropped 5 bases, with 12 bases sitting between them. This chain's CDR3 is CASSIKDRLTGELFF. The CDR3, as DNA: TGTGCCAGTAGTATAAAGGACAGACTTACCGGGGAGCTGTTTTTT.

The chain carries TRBV3-1 (or the pseudogene TRBV3-2) and TRBJ2-1, with TRBD1 as a possible D gene (6 bases). Per the germline V gene, CDR1 is LGHDT and CDR2 is YNNKEL (reference sequence). CDR3 size: 14 residues. V shed 1 base and J shed 8 bases, with 12 bases lying between them. CDR3 loop: CASSQGGTHYEQFF. The CDR3 DNA sequence: TGTGCCAGCAGCCAAGGAGGGACACACTATGAGCAGTTCTTC.

V is TRBV5-1 and J is TRBJ2-1, with 8 bases lining up with TRBD2. This CDR3 is 18 amino acids long. Looked up from germline, CDR1 is SGHRS and CDR2 is YFSETQ. The trim removed 2 bases at V and 3 bases at J, leaving 13 bases unmatched. The CDR3 reads CASSFPRTSGKGYNEQFF. CDR3 DNA sequence: TGCGCCAGCAGCTTTCCAAGAACTAGCGGAAAAGGCTACAATGAGCAGTTCTTC.

V is TRBV19 and J is TRBJ1-1; no reliable D call. Germline-derived CDR1 and CDR2 are LNHDA and SQIVND (reference sequence). V was clipped by 3 bases and J by 0 bases, with 11 bases between them. This CDR3 has 15 residues. The CDR3 loop reads CASSIGNLMNTEAFF. CDR3 in DNA: TGTGCCAGTAGTATCGGGAATCTAATGAACACTGAAGCTTTCTTT.

The chain recombines TRBV5-1 with TRBJ2-5; 11 bases align to TRBD2. The CDR3 totals 16 residues. J gave up 2 bases and V 4 bases, and 7 bases lay outside the gene matches. Germline V gene lookup returns CDR1 SGHRS and CDR2 YFSETQ. The CDR3 sequence: CASSETSGAGQETQYF. In DNA, the CDR3 is TGCGCCAGCAGCGAGACTAGCGGGGCAGGGCAAGAGACCCAGTACTTC.

The chain links TRBV19 to TRBJ1-2; 11 bases agree with TRBD1. The germline gives CDR1 LNHDA, CDR2 SQIVND (reference sequence). Trimming cost V 3 bases and J 3 bases; bases outside gene matches: 3. The CDR3 is 15 residues long. The CDR3 protein is CASSIRDRGDYGYTF. In nucleotides, the CDR3 is TGTGCCAGTAGTATCCGGGACAGGGGGGACTATGGCTACACCTTC.

The J gene is TRBJ2-7, the V gene TRBV12-3 or TRBV12-4; D is possibly TRBD1 (5 bases). Deletions cut 5 bases from V and 2 bases from J, with 10 bases between. The CDR3 totals 13 residues. CDR3 sequence: CASSRTSTYEQYF. The CDR3 nucleotides are TGTGCCAGCAGTCGGACATCTACCTACGAGCAGTACTTC.

The rearrangement uses TRBV5-4 and TRBJ2-1; a possible D gene is TRBD1 (5 bases). This CDR3 has 12 residues. Germline assignment: CDR1 SGHNT and CDR2 YYREEE (reference sequence). Trimming pared 0 bases from V and 14 bases from J, leaving 12 bases between. The CDR3 spells CASSLEGRMKFF. The CDR3 DNA is TGTGCCAGCAGCTTGGAGGGGCGAATGAAGTTCTTC.

The chain recombines TRBV28 with TRBJ2-7, with TRBD2 as a possible D gene (7 bases). The CDR3 contains 14 residues. Trimming left V 3 bases short and J 4 bases short, with 13 bases between. CDR1 MDHEN and CDR2 SYDVKM come from the germline V gene. CDR3 residues: CASSFGGLVYEQYF. The CDR3 DNA reads TGTGCCAGCAGTTTCGGGGGGCTTGTGTACGAGCAGTACTTC.

This sequence joins TRBV7-2 and TRBJ2-6; 7 bases match TRBD1. CDR1 is SGHTA and CDR2 is FQGNSA in the germline V gene. V lost 5 bases and J lost 0; bases outside the gene matches: 4. This CDR3 is 16 amino acids long. The CDR3 region is CASSQSGGSGANVLTF. In DNA form, the CDR3 reads TGTGCCAGCAGCCAATCAGGGGGCTCTGGGGCCAACGTCCTGACTTTC.

This rearrangement joins TRBV6-5 to TRBJ1-5; 9 bases fit TRBD1. Germline CDR1 is MNHEY and CDR2 is SVGAGI. After removal of 5 bases from V and 7 bases from J, the junction contained 6 bases not matched to a gene. The CDR3 consists of 14 residues. The CDR3 DNA reads as TGTGCCAGCAGTAGGACAGGGGCCAACCAGCCCCAGCATTTT. It translates to CASSRTGANQPQHF.

J is TRBJ2-3 and V is TRBV13; 9 bases map to TRBD2. The CDR3 runs to 13 residues. Germline values: CDR1 PRHDT, CDR2 FYEKMQ (reference sequence). Germline trimming cut 5 bases from V and 5 bases from J; bases unmatched to any gene: 2. CDR3 sequence: CASSPLAGDTQYF. CDR3 in DNA: TGTGCCAGCAGCCCACTAGCGGGAGATACGCAGTATTTT. The full variable domain, with the rest looked up from reference TRBV13 and TRBJ2-3, is AAGVIQSPRHLIKEKRETATLKCYPIPRHDTVYWYQQGPGQDPQFLISFYEKMQSDKGSIPDRFSAQQFSDYHSELNMSSLELGDSALYFCASSPLAGDTQYFGPGTRLTVL.

The V call is TRBV10-3, the J call TRBJ1-2; 10 bases are shared with TRBD1. This CDR3 has 14 residues. Germline loops: CDR1 ENHRY, CDR2 SYGVKD. J gave up 9 bases and V 7 bases, and 11 bases lay outside the gene matches. In nucleotides, the CDR3 is TGTGCCATCAAATTGGACAGGGGGGGGACGAGCTACACCTTC. Protein sequence: CAIKLDRGGTSYTF.

The genes are TRBV3-1 (or the pseudogene TRBV3-2) and TRBJ2-5; D not certain. This CDR3 is built from 12 residues. The V gene's germline CDR1 is LGHDT and CDR2 YNNKEL (reference sequence). The V end lost 4 bases, the J end lost 2 bases, and 5 bases lay between the germline ends. The CDR3 sequence: CASSRAQETQYF. In nucleotides, the CDR3 is TGTGCCAGCAGCCGGGCTCAAGAGACCCAGTACTTC.

The J gene is TRBJ1-2, the V gene TRBV6-6, with 7 bases that match TRBD1. Germline V gene data show CDR1 as MNHNY and CDR2 as SVGAGI (reference sequence). The V and J ends lost 5 bases and 7 bases, in that order; junction bases with no gene match: 4. The CDR3 covers 12 residues. The CDR3 reads CASSKTGLGYTF. The CDR3 DNA reads as TGTGCCAGCAGTAAGACAGGGCTTGGCTACACCTTC.

The V and J genes are TRBV18 and TRBJ2-7, with TRBD1 matching 8 bases. There are 15 residues in the CDR3. Germline V gene lookup returns CDR1 KGHSH and CDR2 LQKENI. The trim removed 3 bases at V and 5 bases at J, leaving 9 bases unmatched. The CDR3 spells CASSPGTGFLNEQYF. CDR3 nucleotide sequence: TGTGCCAGCTCACCGGGGACAGGATTCCTAAACGAGCAGTACTTC.

The chain couples TRBV18 to TRBJ1-4; D unclear. V dropped 1 base and J dropped 5 bases, with 8 bases sitting between them. CDR3 size: 14 residues. Germline lookup yields CDR1 KGHSH and CDR2 LQKENI. DNA for the CDR3: TGTGCCAGCTCACCACGGCAGACAAATGAAAAACTGTTTTTT. Protein: CASSPRQTNEKLFF.

The rearrangement uses TRBV10-2 and TRBJ2-1, with D perhaps matching TRBD1 (7 bases). CDR3 length: 18 residues. V was cut by 7 bases and J by 6 bases, with 28 bases left in between. Germline CDR1 WSHSY, CDR2 SAAADI. The CDR3 reads CASTGGGSGLRGGNEQFF. The CDR3 nucleotides are TGCGCCAGCACCGGAGGGGGCAGCGGTTTGAGAGGGGGCAATGAGCAGTTCTTC.

The V gene is TRBV19, the J gene TRBJ2-2, with 12 nucleotides matching TRBD2. This CDR3 is 17 amino acids long. Trimming removed 5 bases from V and 5 bases from J; junction bases left unmatched: 9. Germline CDR1 and CDR2: LNHDA and SQIVND (reference sequence). Here the CDR3 DNA reads TGTGCCAGTAGTGTCCGACTAGCGGGAGCGAGGACCGGGGAGCTGTTTTTT. The encoded protein is CASSVRLAGARTGELFF.

The rearrangement uses TRBV6-5 and TRBJ1-5; 7 nucleotides agree with TRBD1. The CDR3 totals 13 residues. From germline, CDR1 is MNHEY and CDR2 SVGAGI. V lost 4 bases, J lost 6 bases, and 3 bases stayed unmatched. The chain's CDR3 is CASSLGQSQPQHF. Here the CDR3 DNA reads TGTGCCAGCAGTTTGGGACAGAGTCAGCCCCAGCATTTT.

This clone was observed a handful of times. This sequence joins TRBV7-2 and TRBJ1-5; no clear D gene. The CDR3 consists of 13 residues. The V gene's germline CDR1 is SGHTA and CDR2 FQGNSA. Trimming took off 5 bases at V and 4 bases at J, with 9 bases between the two ends. CDR3: CASSLSPNQPQHF. CDR3 coding DNA: TGTGCCAGCAGCCTTAGCCCAAATCAGCCCCAGCATTTT.

The CDR3 DNA is TGTGCCAGCAGAACGGGAGGGCTCTTTGAGCAGTTCTTC. This encodes CASRTGGLFEQFF. This chain links TRBV28 with TRBJ2-1; 8 bases are a match to TRBD2. The V gene's germline CDR1 is MDHEN and CDR2 SYDVKM. With V trimmed by 6 bases and J by 9 bases, 7 bases remained unmatched. This CDR3 is built from 13 residues. Using reference TRBV28 and TRBJ2-1 for the parts outside the CDR3, the full variable domain is DVKVTQSSRYLVKRTGEKVFLECVQDMDHENMFWYRQDPGLGLRLIYFSYDVKMKEKGDIPEGYSVSREKKERFSLILESASTNQTSMYLCASRTGGLFEQFFGPGTRLTVL.

This clone was detected once. The chain joins TRBV7-8 to TRBJ1-5; maybe TRBD1 (6 bases). Germline V lookup: CDR1 SGHVS, CDR2 FQNEAQ. The CDR3 runs 16 residues. V was shortened by 4 bases and J by 4 bases, with 17 bases between the two germline ends. This CDR3 is CASSWNTGTINQPQHF. CDR3 coding DNA: TGTGCCAGCAGCTGGAACACCGGGACAATTAATCAGCCCCAGCATTTT.

The chain links TRBV11-2 to TRBJ2-5; 7 bases are a match to TRBD2. This CDR3 contains 14 residues. CDR1 and CDR2 (germline): SGHAT, FQNNGV. Trimming at V came to 4 bases and at J to 1 base, leaving 3 bases not matched to a gene. The CDR3 protein is CASSSRGTQETQYF. CDR3 sequence (DNA): TGTGCCAGCAGCTCGCGGGGGACCCAAGAGACCCAGTACTTC.

The chain has TRBV28 and TRBJ1-5, with 8 bases that match TRBD1. The CDR3 extends over 14 amino acids. CDR1 and CDR2 (germline): MDHEN, SYDVKM. Trimming at V came to 6 bases and at J to 7 bases, leaving 8 bases not matched to a gene. The chain's CDR3 is CASRGDRGGQPQHF. The CDR3 DNA follows: TGTGCCAGCAGGGGCGACAGGGGAGGGCAGCCCCAGCATTTT.

V is TRBV24-1 and J is TRBJ2-7, with D possibly TRBD1 on 6 matching bases. V was trimmed by 11 bases and J by 5 bases, leaving 15 bases between them. This CDR3 is built from 12 residues. Germline loops: CDR1 KGHDR, CDR2 SFDVKD. In DNA, the CDR3 is TGTGCCATCAAGGGGGTCCGGGACGAGCAGTACTTC. It is translated as CAIKGVRDEQYF.